These T cell receptor beta chains were read from a single sample in a study of identical twins. A single record per CDR3 protein comes from TCRdb applying MiXCR to the 5' RACE reads. The sample shows around 960,000 distinct CDR3 sequences, around 12% of them seen only once. These same records also appear under a second study, on yellow fever vaccine responses in identical twins.

Sequencing was performed on PBMCs. The receptors shown here come from a woman younger than 30 in good health. The CDR3 runs from the conserved cysteine through the conserved F or W. The D gene is left open where the match is weak. Rows give clone size only sometimes, using once, few, many, or a class for an expanded clone.

D gene: TRBD1; J gene: TRBJ1-4; clone size: few; V gene: TRBV28; CDR3 protein: CASSLTGTGGGLFF; CDR3 DNA: TGTGCCAGCAGTTTGACCGGGACAGGGGGAGGTCTGTTTTTT
D gene: TRBD2; J gene: TRBJ2-1; clone size: few; V gene: TRBV27; CDR3 protein: CASSLFLAGGYNEQFF; CDR3 DNA: TGTGCCAGCAGTTTATTTCTAGCGGGAGGATACAATGAGCAGTTCTTC
D gene: .; J gene: TRBJ2-1; clone size: .; V gene: TRBV29-1; CDR3 protein: CSVAATGPYNEQFF; CDR3 DNA: TGCAGCGTAGCCGCCACCGGTCCTTACAATGAGCAGTTCTTC
D gene: TRBD2; J gene: TRBJ2-7; clone size: .; V gene: TRBV27; CDR3 protein: CASTPLAGDYEQYF; CDR3 DNA: TGTGCCAGCACCCCCTTGGCGGGAGACTACGAGCAGTACTTC
D gene: .; J gene: TRBJ1-1; clone size: many; V gene: TRBV29-1; CDR3 protein: CSSRGYLNTEAFF; CDR3 DNA: TGCAGCTCGAGAGGGTACTTGAACACTGAAGCTTTCTTT
D gene: .; J gene: TRBJ2-7; clone size: .; V gene: TRBV20-1; CDR3 protein: CSAMKAGVNYEQYF; CDR3 DNA: TGCAGTGCTATGAAAGCGGGCGTGAACTACGAGCAGTACTTC
D gene: TRBD2; J gene: TRBJ2-5; clone size: few; V gene: TRBV20-1; CDR3 protein: CSAPRPSGGGETQYF; CDR3 DNA: TGCAGTGCTCCAAGGCCCAGCGGGGGGGGGGAGACCCAGTACTTC
D gene: TRBD2; J gene: TRBJ2-3; clone size: few; V gene: TRBV10-2; CDR3 protein: CASLFGGRTDTQYF; CDR3 DNA: TGCGCCAGCTTATTCGGCGGGAGAACAGATACGCAGTATTTT
D gene: .; J gene: TRBJ1-3; clone size: many; V gene: TRBV7-9; CDR3 protein: CASSSPSGGNTIYF; CDR3 DNA: TGTGCCAGCAGTTCCCCCTCGGGTGGAAACACCATATATTTT
D gene: TRBD2; J gene: TRBJ2-2; clone size: .; V gene: TRBV2; CDR3 protein: CASSEGLAGVYAGELFF; CDR3 DNA: TGTGCCAGCAGTGAAGGACTAGCGGGAGTATATGCCGGGGAGCTGTTTTTT
D gene: TRBD1; J gene: TRBJ2-1; clone size: many; V gene: TRBV5-1; CDR3 protein: CASSPGTGGLNEQFF; CDR3 DNA: TGCGCCAGCAGCCCCGGGACAGGGGGCCTGAATGAGCAGTTCTTC
D gene: TRBD2; J gene: TRBJ2-7; clone size: .; V gene: TRBV20-1; CDR3 protein: CSARDPGLGFREQYF; CDR3 DNA: TGCAGTGCTAGAGACCCGGGACTAGGTTTCCGGGAGCAGTACTTC
D gene: .; J gene: TRBJ1-1; clone size: many; V gene: TRBV20-1; CDR3 protein: CSARPGDTEAFF; CDR3 DNA: TGCAGTGCTAGACCAGGGGACACTGAAGCTTTCTTT
D gene: TRBD2; J gene: TRBJ2-7; clone size: .; V gene: TRBV12-3/TRBV12-4; CDR3 protein: CASNQAGESYEQYF; CDR3 DNA: TGTGCCAGCAACCAAGCGGGAGAATCCTACGAGCAGTACTTC
D gene: .; J gene: TRBJ2-5; clone size: many; V gene: TRBV25-1; CDR3 protein: CASSESWTYQETQYF; CDR3 DNA: TGTGCCAGCAGTGAATCCTGGACATACCAAGAGACCCAGTACTTC
D gene: .; J gene: TRBJ1-2; clone size: .; V gene: TRBV5-1; CDR3 protein: CASSLATLTTGINYGYTF; CDR3 DNA: TGCGCCAGCAGCTTGGCAACCCTGACAACAGGGATTAACTATGGCTACACCTTC
D gene: TRBD2; J gene: TRBJ2-1; clone size: few; V gene: TRBV2; CDR3 protein: CASRGGLAGGPYNEQFF; CDR3 DNA: TGTGCCAGCAGGGGGGGACTAGCGGGAGGACCCTACAATGAGCAGTTCTTC
D gene: .; J gene: TRBJ1-1; clone size: many; V gene: TRBV5-5; CDR3 protein: CASSLFYNKNTEAFF; CDR3 DNA: TGTGCCAGCAGCTTGTTCTACAACAAGAACACTGAAGCTTTCTTT
D gene: .; J gene: TRBJ2-3; clone size: .; V gene: TRBV5-1; CDR3 protein: CASSWGGAGTDTQYF; CDR3 DNA: TGCGCCAGCAGCTGGGGGGGGGCCGGCACAGATACGCAGTATTTT
D gene: .; J gene: TRBJ2-7; clone size: .; V gene: TRBV12-3/TRBV12-4; CDR3 protein: CASRTEPGPYEQYF; CDR3 DNA: TGTGCCAGCAGGACAGAGCCGGGGCCCTACGAGCAGTACTTC
D gene: TRBD2; J gene: TRBJ2-1; clone size: many; V gene: TRBV7-9; CDR3 protein: CASSRTGTSGIGREQFF; CDR3 DNA: TGTGCCAGCAGCCGGACCGGGACTAGCGGGATTGGCAGAGAGCAGTTCTTC
D gene: .; J gene: TRBJ2-1; clone size: few; V gene: TRBV28; CDR3 protein: CASSFGTLTGGDEQFF; CDR3 DNA: TGTGCCAGCAGTTTCGGGACCCTCACCGGGGGCGATGAGCAGTTCTTC